This T cell receptor beta chain stems from a study of CD8 T cells in ankylosing spondylitis. Study results and limitations: Reportedly, disease-linked clones are significantly enriched in ankylosing spondylitis patients' matched synovial fluid. Some motif variants were previously reported in reactive arthritis synovial fluid and blood.

Ten or more counts support this clonotype. Antigen specificity is unknown. The CDR3 runs 15 residues. With 0 bases removed from V and 5 bases from J, the gap between germline ends came to 14 bases. CDR1 and CDR2 from the germline V gene are SGHKS and YYEKEE (reference sequence). TCRdb called the 5' RACE reads again in MiXCR, with one record for every CDR3 protein. The data contain more than 100,000 distinct CDR3 sequences, about an eighth of them singletons. Source material: blood, either unsorted or a sorted T cell fraction (not recorded which). This chain connects TRBV5-5 to TRBJ1-1; possible D gene TRBD1, 6 bases. The sequence was obtained from a female donor with ankylosing spondylitis or in good health (not recorded which). CDR3 DNA: TGTGCCAGCAGCTTGGTGGGCACAGGGAGGACTGAAGCTTTCTTT. Translating gives CASSLVGTGRTEAFF.